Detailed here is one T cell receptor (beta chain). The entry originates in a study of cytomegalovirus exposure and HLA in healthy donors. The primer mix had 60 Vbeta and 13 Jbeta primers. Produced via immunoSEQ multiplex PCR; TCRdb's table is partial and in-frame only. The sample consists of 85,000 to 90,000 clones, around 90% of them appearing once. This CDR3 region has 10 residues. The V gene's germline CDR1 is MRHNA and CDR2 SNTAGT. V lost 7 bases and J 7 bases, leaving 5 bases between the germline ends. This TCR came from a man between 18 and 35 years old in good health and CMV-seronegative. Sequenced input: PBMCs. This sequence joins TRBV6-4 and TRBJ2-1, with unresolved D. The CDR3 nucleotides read TGTGCCAGCAATAGAAATGAGCAGTTCTTC. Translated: CASNRNEQFF.